The clone carrying this T cell receptor (beta chain) was counted a single time. Its cognate antigen is unknown. The CDR3 has 19 amino acids. These data belong to a study of T cell responses to AZD1222 COVID-19 vaccine. TCRdb's copy holds only in-frame clones and misses some; the assay was immunoSEQ multiplex PCR. The sample holds approximately 140,000 clones, more than 85% seen once. Second doses were pooled across both intervals (about 4 or about 12 weeks). General observations from the study: Clonal diversity may have been underestimated, and the donors were mostly white British, with more females than males.

Sequenced here: peripheral blood, sampled 28 days after the second AZD1222 dose. The rearrangement joins TRBV21-1 to TRBJ1-5. TRBV21-1 represents a pseudogene. The source of this sequence is an adult who received the AZD1222 COVID-19 vaccine. The CDR3 is CASSKEGDPPQQSNQPQHF. CDR3 DNA: TGTGCCAGCAGCAAAGAAGGCGACCCCCCGCAACAAAGCAATCAGCCCCAGCATTTT.